This entry concerns a single T cell receptor beta chain. Under the authors' procedure: Nucleated cell counts were estimated from reference gene primer amplification. Only in-frame clones appear in the TCRdb table, and some are missing; sequencing was by immunoSEQ multiplex PCR. That table is the source of V, J and clone size, and D and trimming were worked out from the DNA. Among 85,000 to 130,000 clones listed, approximately 83% were seen once. These data are taken from a study of blood T cell repertoires in COVID-19. On the study more broadly: Acute and convalescent COVID-19 specimens originated in the United States, Italy and Spain. Sources were T cells, B-cell-depleted T cells, or PBMCs; the material itself was cDNA or gDNA.

CDR1 is LNHDA, CDR2 SQIVND, per germline (reference sequence). The CDR3 length is 14 residues. Trimming shortened V by 6 bases and J by 0 bases, and 9 bases separated the two germline ends. The sequence came from a woman aged 80 or over with active or convalescent COVID-19. The sequenced sample was peripheral blood. The chain combines TRBV19 with TRBJ2-1; TRBD2 might be the D (5 bases). Here the CDR3 reads CASSEGSSYNEQFF. CDR3 sequence (DNA): TGTGCCAGTAGCGAGGGAAGCTCCTACAATGAGCAGTTCTTC.